This T cell receptor (beta chain) emerged from a study of T cell responses to AZD1222 COVID-19 vaccine. The study, taken as a whole, reports: Donors skewed white British and female; clonal diversity was possibly underestimated. Regions left unmutated in variants are reportedly the target of nearly half of spike-specific TCRs. The span of vaccine-associated CD4 TCRs extended across spike, with dominance at 160-218 and 743-854.

The table came from immunoSEQ multiplex PCR; TCRdb's copy has only in-frame clones and leaves some out. In the table there are 100,000 to 150,000 clones, about 87% of which are singletons. With V trimmed by 4 bases and J by 3 bases, 3 bases remained unmatched. The CDR3 runs 14 residues. Germline-derived CDR1 and CDR2 are SGHTA and FQGNSA. This clone was counted only a few times. The antigen is not known. This specimen was peripheral blood, taken on day 0 of AZD1222 vaccination. This TCR was sampled from an adult in good health. The chain carries TRBV7-2 and TRBJ2-4; 7 positions match TRBD1. This chain's CDR3 is CASSSGTVKNIQYF. In DNA form, the CDR3 reads TGTGCCAGCAGCTCCGGGACAGTCAAAAACATTCAGTACTTC. The complete variable domain, with remaining parts taken from reference TRBV7-2 and TRBJ2-4, reads GAGVSQSPSNKVTEKGKDVELRCDPISGHTALYWYRQSLGQGLEFLIYFQGNSAPDKSGLPSDRFSAERTGGSVSTLTIQRTQQEDSAVYLCASSSGTVKNIQYFGAGTRLSVL.